This paragraph covers one T cell receptor (beta chain) sequence. Participants were aged 18 to 89 years from around 24 US areas. Each recovered donor of Cohort 3 presented with two negative PCRs, clearance, or symptom resolution. V shed 4 bases and J shed 1 base, with 13 bases lying between them. This CDR3 has 14 residues. CDR1 SQVTM and CDR2 ANQGSEA come from the germline V gene. Some clones are missing from TCRdb's copy, which holds only in-frame ones; the method was immunoSEQ multiplex PCR. The sample lists 350,000 to 450,000 clones; around 87% were seen once. The data were obtained in a study of blood T cell repertoires in COVID-19. Study-wide background: The United States, Italy and Spain were the sources of the acute and convalescent COVID-19 samples. In each case, the material was cDNA or gDNA derived from T cells, B-cell-depleted T cells, or PBMCs.

The TCR comes from a young man who had recovered from COVID-19. The chain has TRBV29-1 and TRBJ1-1; TRBD1 is a possible D gene (6 bases). Sequenced sample: PBMCs or T cells enriched from blood (not recorded which). CDR3 DNA: TGCAGCGTTGGAGGGGGAACAAAGAACACTGAAGCTTTCTTT. Translating gives CSVGGGTKNTEAFF.